The entry that follows covers one TCR beta chain sequence. The sample belongs to a study of blood T cell repertoires in COVID-19. About the research overall: Sites across the United States, Italy and Spain contributed samples from acute and convalescent COVID-19. PBMCs, B-cell-depleted T cells, or T cells were the source of the cDNA or gDNA that made up the material.

Source study methods: Amplified reference gene primers provided the basis for estimating nucleated cell counts. Generated by immunoSEQ multiplex PCR, the TCRdb table keeps only in-frame clones and is missing some. Clone size and the V and J calls come from that table; the DNA yielded D and trimming. The sample has almost 350,000 clones; roughly 90% are singletons. A Seattle source enrolled patients during active infection and followed them longitudinally. Source material: peripheral blood. This TCR was sampled from a woman in her sixties or seventies with COVID-19, enrolled during active disease.

The CDR3 here is CASRRGHGVDIQYF. CDR3 nucleotide sequence: TGTGCCAGTAGACGCGGACACGGCGTGGACATTCAGTACTTC. V usage is TRBV19 and J usage is TRBJ2-4, with D perhaps TRBD1 (5 bases). Germline V gene data show CDR1 as LNHDA and CDR2 as SQIVND (reference sequence). The ends were cut back, 6 bases at V and 8 bases at J, with 17 bases in the middle. The CDR3 spans 14 residues.